The 32 T cell receptor beta chains below were found in one sample sequenced in a study of tumor and adjacent non-tumor tissue in lung cancer. A modified ARM-PCR protocol with three rounds of nested PCR amplified TCRbeta. Via MiXCR, TCRdb re-called the multiplex PCR reads, giving one row per CDR3 protein. The sample carries roughly 66,000 distinct CDR3 sequences, less than 80% recorded once. RNA was extracted from bulk tissue without any cell sorting. The sequencing sample was made of lung tumor tissue. The receptors stem from a man aged 55 to 70 with non-small cell lung cancer.

The chain has TRBV6-5 and TRBJ2-2; no firm D call. Germline lookup yields CDR1 MNHEY and CDR2 SVGAGI. The CDR3 runs 15 residues. V was cut by 0 bases and J by 9 bases, with 14 bases left in between. DNA of the CDR3: TGTGCCAGCAGTTACTCGAGAAGGGTCACTAGGGAGCTGTTTTTT. Translating gives CASSYSRRVTRELFF.

In regard to this clonotype: One junction end disagrees with the germline gene, perhaps due to a read error. The J gene is TRBJ1-5, the V gene TRBV10-1, with D possibly matching TRBD1 (5 bases). Germline-derived CDR1 and CDR2 are WNHNN and SYGVQD (reference sequence). This CDR3 comprises 13 residues. For the CDR3, the DNA is TGCGCCGGGGCCTGGAGTGGGAATCAGCCCCAGCGTTTT. The encoded protein is CAGAWSGNQPQRF.

The chain employs TRBV5-5 and TRBJ2-5, with no clear D. Per germline, CDR1 SGHKS and CDR2 YYEKEE (reference sequence). CDR3 length equals 11 residues. With 6 bases removed from V and 11 bases from J, the gap between germline ends came to 14 bases. In nucleotides, the CDR3 is TGTGCCAGCATCCCAGAGCCGACACAGTACTTC. Protein product: CASIPEPTQYF.

As for this clonotype: The conserved phenylalanine or tryptophan is not found at the CDR3 terminus, so this likely reflects a read error. The chain carries TRBV11-1 and TRBJ2-2, with D perhaps TRBD2 (5 bases). The CDR3 has 14 amino acids. Germline CDR1 reads SGHAT; CDR2 reads FQDESV (reference sequence). The DNA of the CDR3 is TGTGCCAGCAGCTATACTAGTGGCGCCGGAGAGCTGTTTTCT. Translation: CASSYTSGAGELFS.

V gene TRBV28 combines with J gene TRBJ1-3; D not resolved. Germline CDR1 MDHEN, CDR2 SYDVKM. With 8 bases removed from V and 6 bases from J, the gap between germline ends came to 17 bases. CDR3 length: 14 residues. The CDR3 region is CASEGASSENTIYF. The CDR3 DNA follows: TGTGCCAGCGAGGGTGCGTCTTCGGAAAACACCATATATTTT.

In regard to this clonotype: It may be a read error: a sequence one base away is much more abundant. The conserved final phenylalanine or tryptophan is absent from the CDR3, which likely points to a read error. In DNA form, the CDR3 reads TGTGCCAGCAGCTTAATGCATGAGCAGTTCTTA. It specifies CASSLMHEQFL. The J gene is TRBJ2-1, the V gene TRBV11-2; no reliable D call. The V and J ends lost 2 bases and 8 bases respectively, with 4 bases between them. This CDR3 is built from 11 residues. Looked up from germline, CDR1 is SGHAT and CDR2 is FQNNGV.

About this clonotype: One end of the junction fails to match germline, which may point to a read error. The gene calls are TRBV10-2 and TRBJ1-5; possibly TRBD1 for D (6 bases). Germline assignment: CDR1 WSHSY and CDR2 SAAADI. The CDR3 length is 16 residues. In nucleotides, the CDR3 is TGCGCCGGCAGTGATGAGGAGGGGGAACCAAGTCAGTCCCAGCATTTT. It yields the protein CAGSDEEGEPSQSQHF.

A few counts support this clonotype. A much larger clone differs by one base, so this may be a read error. The chain employs TRBV20-1 and TRBJ2-2; tentatively, D is TRBD1 (6 bases). The CDR3 has 13 amino acids. Germline V CDR1 and CDR2: DFQATT, SNEGSKA (reference sequence). CDR3 region: CNANQGHTGELFF. CDR3 in DNA: TGCAATGCTAACCAGGGGCACACCGGGGAGCTGTTTTTT.

V and J are TRBV11-1 and TRBJ2-3, with 7 bases lining up with TRBD1. The CDR3 is 16 residues long. The V and J ends lost 5 bases and 5 bases, in that order; junction bases with no gene match: 13. Looked up from germline, CDR1 is SGHAT and CDR2 is FQDESV (reference sequence). As DNA, the CDR3 is TGTGCCAGCAGCCCGGACAGGTGGCCTTCCGGAGATACGCAGTATTTT. It codes for CASSPDRWPSGDTQYF.

This clonotype has at least ten counts. The rearrangement links TRBV6-1 to TRBJ2-1; D is possibly TRBD1 or TRBD2 (5 bases each). The CDR3 length is 13 residues. CDR1 MNHNS and CDR2 SASEGT come from the germline V gene. V was shortened by 8 bases and J by 5 bases, with 13 bases between the two germline ends. Here the CDR3 reads CASGGRRDNEQFF. CDR3 DNA: TGTGCCAGCGGGGGACGCAGGGACAATGAGCAGTTCTTC.

A word on this clonotype: One end of the junction is discordant with germline, which a read error may explain. The chain joins TRBV20-1 to TRBJ2-1, with 10 nucleotides matching TRBD2. Germline V lookup: CDR1 DFQATT, CDR2 SNEGSKA (reference sequence). The CDR3 has 14 amino acids. DNA for the CDR3: TGCAGTGTTAGTCTAGCGGGAGATGGCAATGAGCAATTCTTC. Protein: CSVSLAGDGNEQFF.

This sequence joins TRBV28 and TRBJ1-2; D unresolved. The CDR3 extends over 12 amino acids. Trimming cost V 2 bases and J 9 bases, with 10 bases left between them. CDR1 and CDR2 (germline): MDHEN, SYDVKM. This CDR3 reads CASSLAEYCYTF. The CDR3 region has the DNA TGTGCCAGCAGTTTAGCAGAGTATTGCTACACCTTC.

Points on this clonotype: A junction end diverges from the germline sequence, so it may reflect a read error. The rearrangement links TRBV20-1 to TRBJ2-7; 12 bases fit TRBD2. From germline, CDR1 is DFQATT and CDR2 SNEGSKA (reference sequence). The CDR3 contains 16 residues. CDR3 region: CRASPRTSGTSYEQCF. The CDR3 DNA is TGCAGAGCTAGTCCTAGGACTAGCGGGACTTCCTACGAGCAGTGCTTC.

This clonotype appeared a few times. A much larger clone sits a single nucleotide away, making a read error possible. The chain recombines TRBV5-4 with TRBJ2-1, with 7 bases fitting TRBD2. The CDR3 is made up of 17 amino acids. Germline CDR1 is SGHNT and CDR2 is YYREEE (reference sequence). CDR3 residues: CASSRPPSGKTYNEHFF. The CDR3 DNA sequence: TGTGCCAGCAGCAGGCCGCCTAGCGGCAAGACCTACAATGAGCACTTCTTC.

A remark on this clonotype: A junction end diverges from the germline sequence, so it may reflect a read error. V is TRBV5-1 and J is TRBJ2-3; D not certain. The CDR3 totals 13 residues. From germline, CDR1 is SGHRS and CDR2 YFSETQ. CDR3 amino acids: CAGSNRWADTQYF. In DNA, the CDR3 is TGCGCCGGCAGCAACCGATGGGCAGATACGCAGTATTTT.

Notes on this clonotype: The junction does not match germline at one end; this may be a read error. V gene TRBV6-2 or TRBV6-3 combines with J gene TRBJ1-1; 7 nucleotides agree with TRBD1. Germline CDR1 MNHEY, CDR2 SVGEGT. CDR3 length: 15 amino acids. DNA for the CDR3: TGTGCCAACAGTTTCCCCAGGGGGAGGAACACTGAAGCTTTCTTT. It yields the protein CANSFPRGRNTEAFF.

The chain has TRBV6-5 and TRBJ2-3; D remains unclear. From germline, CDR1 is MNHEY and CDR2 SVGAGI. With 10 bases removed from V and 1 base from J, the gap between germline ends came to 18 bases. This CDR3 comprises 15 residues. In nucleotides, the CDR3 is TGTGCCATCAGCCGAGCTGCTGGTTGCACAGATACGCAGTATTTT. It translates to CAISRAAGCTDTQYF.

This clonotype came up once. One end of the junction fails to match germline, which may point to a read error. This chain links TRBV12-5 with TRBJ1-2; TRBD1 matches 7 bases. The CDR3 has 12 amino acids. Germline V CDR1 and CDR2: LGHNT, FRNRAP. CDR3 in amino acids: CDSGRDSYGYTF. In DNA, the CDR3 is TGTGACAGTGGACGGGACAGCTATGGATACACCTTC.

Notes on this clonotype: The junction shows a germline mismatch at one end, possibly a read error. This rearrangement joins TRBV20-1 to TRBJ2-3; D perhaps matches TRBD1 (5 bases). Germline V gives CDR1 DFQATT, CDR2 SNEGSKA (reference sequence). The length of the CDR3 is 15 residues. The CDR3 region is CNASILVGLTDTQYF. The CDR3 region has the DNA TGCAATGCTAGTATTCTAGTAGGATTGACAGATACGCAATATTTT.

A word on this clonotype: Here the CDR3 omits its conserved ending phenylalanine or tryptophan, so a read error is the likely source. This chain joins TRBV20-1 and TRBJ1-6, with D perhaps TRBD1 (5 bases). CDR1 is DFQATT, CDR2 SNEGSKA, per germline (reference sequence). This CDR3 has 14 residues. V gave up 3 bases and J gave up 5 bases, with 11 bases separating them. Here the CDR3 reads CSARGPGDNSPLHI. Here the CDR3 DNA reads TGCAGTGCTAGGGGGCCAGGAGATAATTCACCCCTCCACATT.

This clonotype was counted ten times or more. V is TRBV29-1 and J is TRBJ1-1; no clear D. CDR3 size: 12 residues. CDR1 is SQVTM, CDR2 ANQGSEA, per germline. V shed 5 bases and J shed 1 base, with 8 bases lying between them. The CDR3 region has the DNA TGCAGCGTTTCTTTTGAGAACACTGAAGCTTTCTTT. This encodes CSVSFENTEAFF.

In regard to this clonotype: Germline and junction disagree at one end, which may indicate a read error. The chain has TRBV13 and TRBJ2-3, with D possibly being TRBD2 (5 bases). The germline CDR1 and CDR2 sequences are PRHDT and FYEKMQ (reference sequence). The CDR3 runs to 15 residues. The CDR3 loop reads CASSLAKQNTDRQYF. The CDR3 bases are TGTGCCAGCAGTTTAGCGAAACAGAACACAGATAGGCAGTATTTT.

This clonotype was found once. The chain is built from TRBV20-1 and TRBJ1-5, with D possibly being TRBD1 (5 bases). The germline V gene has CDR1 DFQATT and CDR2 SNEGSKA (reference sequence). With 5 bases removed from V and 12 bases from J, the gap between germline ends came to 20 bases. This CDR3 is built from 13 residues. The CDR3, as DNA: TGCAGTGCTCAGGCAGGGACGGAACAGTGCCAGCATTTT. Translated: CSAQAGTEQCQHF.

In regard to this clonotype: Given a much more abundant clone one base away, this may be a read error. This rearrangement joins TRBV20-1 to TRBJ2-3, with D possibly matching TRBD2 (7 bases). Trimming cost V 5 bases and J 7 bases, with 25 bases left between them. This CDR3 has 16 residues. Germline V lookup: CDR1 DFQATT, CDR2 SNEGSKA (reference sequence). CDR3 amino acids: CSARRSGRGAHNTQYF. As DNA, the CDR3 is TGCAGTGCTCGACGATCGGGACGGGGGGCGCACAATACGCAGTATTTT.

This clonotype was counted only a few times. Given a much more abundant clone one base away, this may be a read error. The rearrangement links TRBV12-3 or TRBV12-4 to TRBJ1-4; perhaps TRBD1 as D (5 bases). The CDR3 spans 13 residues. V lost 6 bases and J lost 8, with 13 bases in between. The CDR3 DNA is TGTGCCAGCAGAATAGCAGGGTACGAAAAACTGTTTTTT. This gives the protein CASRIAGYEKLFF.

The chain combines TRBV7-6 with TRBJ1-5; D is undetermined. This CDR3 is built from 13 residues. CDR1 and CDR2 from the germline V gene are SGHVS and FNYEAQ. The V and J ends lost 5 bases and 4 bases respectively, with 9 bases between them. The CDR3 here is CASSNGRNQPQHF. The CDR3 DNA sequence: TGTGCCAGCAGCAACGGACGGAATCAGCCCCAGCATTTT. The full variable domain, in which reference TRBV7-6 and TRBJ1-5 provide the parts outside the CDR3, is GAGVSQSPRYKVTKRGQDVALRCDPISGHVSLYWYRQALGQGPEFLTYFNYEAQQDKSGLPNDRFSAERPEGSISTLTIQRTEQRDSAMYRCASSNGRNQPQHFGDGTRLSIL.

Details on this clonotype: A read error may account for a junction end that differs from germline. The V call is TRBV6-5, the J call TRBJ1-1; no reliable D call. Per germline, CDR1 MNHEY and CDR2 SVGAGI. The CDR3 runs 14 residues. The CDR3 reads CARSYSIWNNEAFF. In nucleotides, the CDR3 is TGTGCTAGAAGTTACTCGATATGGAACAATGAAGCTTTCTTT.

Regarding this clonotype: A much larger clone is a single base away; this may be a read error. This chain uses TRBV5-4 with TRBJ1-2; D possibly corresponds to TRBD1 (5 bases). The V gene lost 4 bases and the J gene lost 3 bases, with 22 bases spanning the gap. This CDR3 is 17 amino acids long. Germline CDR1 reads SGHNT; CDR2 reads YYREEE (reference sequence). CDR3 amino acids: CASSPGATAKDYYGYTF. The DNA for the CDR3 is TGTGCCAGCAGCCCCGGGGCCACCGCTAAAGATTACTATGGCTACACCTTC.

This chain joins TRBV29-1 and TRBJ2-1; unclear D gene. The V and J ends lost 0 bases and 7 bases respectively, with 13 bases between them. Germline V lookup: CDR1 SQVTM, CDR2 ANQGSEA. The CDR3 totals 14 residues. The CDR3 nucleotides are TGCAGCGTTGAAGAGTCAGGAATCTATAATGAGCAGTTCTTC. As protein: CSVEESGIYNEQFF.

Of note for this clonotype: Without the conserved terminal phenylalanine or tryptophan, this CDR3 likely stems from a read error. No DNA is shown, since the ends of the CDR3 on it are uncertain; the CDR3 is the one TCRdb lists. The chain couples TRBV29-1 to TRBJ2-7; no DNA check was done on the table's D call, TRBD1. From its first to its last residue, the CDR3 has 12 amino acids. CDR1 is SQVTM and CDR2 is ANQGSEA in the germline V gene. The CDR3 protein is CSVGTGEYEHYL.

To note about this clonotype: One end of the junction varies from germline; a read error may be responsible. The V call is TRBV7-9, the J call TRBJ2-3; 8 nucleotides line up with TRBD2. Germline V lookup: CDR1 SEHNR, CDR2 FQNEAQ (reference sequence). CDR3 size: 15 residues. CDR3 in amino acids: CASSLLLAEADTLYF. The CDR3 DNA follows: TGTGCCAGCAGCTTATTACTAGCGGAGGCAGATACGCTGTATTTT.

This clonotype was seen a few times. A much larger clone differs by one base, so this may be a read error. The chain uses TRBV5-4 and TRBJ2-7; possibly TRBD2 for D (6 bases). Trimming cost V 4 bases and J 3 bases, with 14 bases left between them. CDR1 is SGHNT, CDR2 YYREEE, per germline (reference sequence). The CDR3 consists of 14 residues. DNA of the CDR3: TGTGCCAGCAGCCCTTACGGGAGTAGCTACGAGCAGTACTTC. Translation: CASSPYGSSYEQYF.